This T cell receptor beta chain was sequenced for a study of regulatory T cells in long-lasting Graves disease. Study-wide findings and caveats: Results may be inaccurate due to the small sample size.

iRepertoire HTBI primers and Arm-PCR of CDR3 regions built TCR beta libraries. TCRdb re-called the multiplex PCR reads with MiXCR, one entry per CDR3 protein. The data show over 200,000 distinct CDR3 sequences, around 18% seen once. Points on this clonotype: The antigen is not known. One junction end disagrees with the germline gene, perhaps due to a read error.

The CDR3 loop spans 11 amino acids. Germline V CDR1 and CDR2: MDHEN, SYDVKM. Time point noted: newly diagnosed GD, antithyroid drugs for less than 3 months. Construction of the TCR library relied on RNA isolated from PBMCs. The same specimen was also included in a second study, on T cells in Graves' hyperthyroidism and ophthalmopathy. This second study notes: Clinical symptoms, serum thyroxine, TRAb, thyroid ultrasound and orbital computed tomography informed diagnoses. First-round RT-PCR with HTBI primers amplified the TCR CDR3 region. Blood held most thyroid clonotypes expanded above 0.001 frequency.

The chain recombines TRBV28 with TRBJ1-5; no clear D gene. The TCR sequence derives from a woman in her twenties or thirties with Graves disease. Specimen: peripheral blood mononuclear cells (PBMCs), collected at new diagnosis, from a patient treated with antithyroid drugs. CDR3 coding DNA: TGTGTCAGCAGGTCCAATCAGCCCCAGCATTTT. It is translated as CVSRSNQPQHF.